These 32 T cell receptor beta chains were sequenced from one sample in a study of regulatory T cells in long-lasting Graves disease (dated by TCRdb to about 2021). Receptor amplification or capture employed multiplex PCR. Sequencing instrument: Illumina HiSeq 4000. TCR beta libraries were built with iRepertoire HTBI primers and Arm-PCR amplification of CDR3 regions. In TCRdb, the public reads were trimmed at Q25 with fastp and aligned with MiXCR, with productive beta chains retained. For every CDR3 protein sequence, its rows merge into one entry that carries the most common genes and DNA. Within this sample are around 460,000 distinct CDR3 sequences, with approximately 15% of them counted one time only. In total, the top ten clones hold approximately 15% of the sample. The time point label corresponds to: newly diagnosed GD, antithyroid drugs for less than 3 months. For both TCR sequencing and RNA sequencing, RNA was extracted from PBMCs using TRIzol.

These sequences were also reported in another study, on T cells in Graves' hyperthyroidism and ophthalmopathy.

Sequencing was performed on peripheral blood mononuclear cells (PBMCs), taken at new diagnosis, from a patient treated with antithyroid drugs. The receptors were sampled from a woman aged 45-59 years with Graves disease. Donor details come from another sample of the same person, matched by shared clones.

In the case of this clonotype: A much larger clone differs from this one at a single base, so this may be a read error. The chain is built from TRBV20-1 and TRBJ2-5; 10 bases agree with TRBD2. The germline gives CDR1 DFQATT, CDR2 SNEGSKA (reference sequence). The CDR3 consists of 12 residues. The V and J ends lost 7 bases and 5 bases, in that order; junction bases with no gene match: 4. The DNA for the CDR3 is TGCAGTGTTGCTAGCGGGAGTGAGACCCAGTACTTC. Its protein is CSVASGSETQYF.

The rearrangement joins TRBV29-1 to TRBJ2-7, with 9 positions matching TRBD1. CDR1 is SQVTM, CDR2 ANQGSEA, per germline. CDR3 size: 14 residues. The trim removed 0 bases at V and 3 bases at J, leaving 3 bases unmatched. CDR3 sequence reads: CSVEEQGARYEQYF. Here the CDR3 DNA reads TGCAGCGTTGAAGAACAGGGGGCGCGCTACGAGCAGTACTTC.

This clonotype was observed at least ten times. V usage is TRBV5-5 and J usage is TRBJ2-5; D unclear. The CDR3 is made up of 15 amino acids. The V gene's germline CDR1 is SGHKS and CDR2 YYEKEE (reference sequence). V was trimmed by 4 bases and J by 7 bases, leaving 20 bases between them. Here the CDR3 reads CASSPSLVPLRTQYF. DNA for the CDR3: TGTGCCAGCAGCCCCTCCCTAGTCCCTCTGAGGACCCAGTACTTC.

This sequence joins TRBV24-1 and TRBJ2-3; 12 positions match TRBD2. The V gene's germline CDR1 is KGHDR and CDR2 SFDVKD. The CDR3 covers 17 residues. The trim removed 4 bases at V and 2 bases at J, leaving 6 bases unmatched. The CDR3: CATSDTLAGGLTDTQYF. CDR3 in DNA: TGTGCCACCAGTGACACACTAGCGGGAGGCCTCACAGATACGCAGTATTTT.

This clonotype was found many times. This rearrangement joins TRBV6-5 to TRBJ2-2; 7 positions agree with TRBD1. This CDR3 comprises 16 residues. The J segment lost 3 bases and the V segment lost 2 bases, leaving 6 bases of the junction unmatched. The germline CDR1 and CDR2 sequences are MNHEY and SVGAGI. The CDR3, as DNA: TGTGCCAGCAGTTACGAACAGGGGAAGGACACCGGGGAGCTGTTTTTT. As protein: CASSYEQGKDTGELFF.

This clonotype was observed a handful of times. The J gene is TRBJ2-5, the V gene TRBV27, with a tentative D call TRBD1 (6 bases). The V end was cut by 7 bases, the J end by 3 bases, with 12 bases between. The CDR3 consists of 13 residues. Germline loops: CDR1 MNHEY, CDR2 SMNVEV (reference sequence). Written as DNA, the CDR3 is TGTGCCAGCAAAGGGACACCCAAAGAGACCCAGTACTTC. It yields the protein CASKGTPKETQYF.

Turning to this clonotype: A much larger clone sits a single nucleotide away, making a read error possible. The conserved phenylalanine or tryptophan is not found at the CDR3 terminus, so this likely reflects a read error. This chain connects TRBV12-3 or TRBV12-4 to TRBJ1-2, with TRBD1 matching 7 bases. Trimming took 5 bases from V and 4 from J; bases not matched to a gene: 4. CDR3 size: 13 residues. The CDR3 nucleotides read TGTGCCAGCAGTCCTGGACAGGCCTATGGCTACACCCTC. Translating it yields CASSPGQAYGYTL.

This clonotype was detected many times. This sequence joins TRBV28 and TRBJ2-1; 8 bases agree with TRBD2. This CDR3 is built from 14 residues. The V segment lost 3 bases and the J segment 15 bases; nucleotides outside the gene matches: 13. Germline V gene sequence: CDR1 MDHEN, CDR2 SYDVKM. The CDR3 spells CASSFDLFREGLFF. The CDR3 DNA follows: TGTGCCAGCAGTTTTGATCTCTTCCGGGAGGGCCTGTTCTTC.

This clonotype was recorded a few times. The genes are TRBV7-8 and TRBJ1-2, with TRBD1 matching over 8 bases. V lost 5 bases and J lost 5; bases outside the gene matches: 10. The V gene's germline CDR1 is SGHVS and CDR2 FQNEAQ. The CDR3 covers 15 residues. CDR3 DNA: TGTGCCAGCAGCCCCTACCGGGACAGGAATTATGGCTACACCTTC. As protein: CASSPYRDRNYGYTF. The full variable domain, rest sourced from reference TRBV7-8 and TRBJ1-2, is GAGVSQSPRYKVAKRGQDVALRCDPISGHVSLFWYQQALGQGPEFLTYFQNEAQLDKSGLPSDRFFAERPEGSVSTLKIQRTQQEDSAVYLCASSPYRDRNYGYTFGSGTRLTVV.

This clonotype was observed at least ten times. The chain couples TRBV12-3 or TRBV12-4 to TRBJ2-1; 12 nucleotides agree with TRBD2. With V trimmed by 6 bases and J by 0 bases, 6 bases remained unmatched. The CDR3 consists of 17 residues. CDR3 sequence reads: CASRELAGGISYNEQFF. The CDR3 nucleotides read TGTGCCAGCAGAGAGCTAGCGGGAGGGATCTCCTACAATGAGCAGTTCTTC.

This clonotype was found many times. The chain couples TRBV12-3 or TRBV12-4 to TRBJ2-3; D is possibly TRBD2 (6 bases). The CDR3 is 14 residues long. V shed 6 bases and J shed 0 bases, with 10 bases lying between them. CDR3 DNA sequence: TGTGCCAGCAGATATAGCGGTAGCACAGATACGCAGTATTTT. Translated: CASRYSGSTDTQYF.

Only a few counts were recorded for this clonotype. The V call is TRBV7-9, the J call TRBJ2-1; D unresolved. The length of the CDR3 is 16 residues. CDR1 and CDR2 (germline): SEHNR, FQNEAQ (reference sequence). V was pared by 5 bases and J by 3 bases, with 17 bases between. The CDR3 loop is CASSRTKSPVYNEQFF. The DNA of the CDR3 is TGTGCCAGCAGCAGAACCAAATCTCCCGTCTACAATGAGCAGTTCTTC.

This clonotype occurred many times. The chain uses TRBV19 and TRBJ1-2; 7 bases fit TRBD1. The V gene's germline CDR1 is LNHDA and CDR2 SQIVND (reference sequence). J lost 4 bases, V lost 3 bases, and 2 bases had no gene match. The CDR3 contains 13 residues. The CDR3 sequence: CASSIRDSYGYTF. The CDR3 DNA reads TGTGCCAGTAGTATCAGGGACAGCTATGGCTACACCTTC.

There are a few counts of this clonotype. The chain uses TRBV9 and TRBJ2-7, with D perhaps matching TRBD2 (6 bases). Trimming left V 0 bases short and J 3 bases short, with 10 bases between. From germline, CDR1 is SGDLS and CDR2 YYNGEE. The CDR3 loop spans 14 amino acids. For the CDR3, the DNA is TGTGCCAGCAGCGTAGGGGGGGACCTCTACGAGCAGTACTTC. Translation gives CASSVGGDLYEQYF. Supplemented by reference TRBV9 and TRBJ2-7, the full variable domain reads DSGVTQTPKHLITATGQRVTLRCSPRSGDLSVYWYQQSLDQGLQFLIQYYNGEERAKGNILERFSAQQFPDLHSELNLSSLELGDSALYFCASSVGGDLYEQYFGPGTRLTVT.

The chain has TRBV5-6 and TRBJ2-1; tentatively, D is TRBD2 (5 bases). Deletions cut 0 bases from V and 8 bases from J, with 18 bases between. This CDR3 is built from 16 residues. Germline V gene lookup returns CDR1 SGHDT and CDR2 YYEEEE. The CDR3 coding sequence is TGTGCCAGCAGCTTGGATGGTCTAGCCCGGATCCATGAGCAGTTCTTC. Protein: CASSLDGLARIHEQFF.

This sequence joins TRBV6-1 and TRBJ1-2; the match to TRBD1 covers 9 bases. This CDR3 contains 15 residues. Per germline, CDR1 MNHNS and CDR2 SASEGT. V lost 6 bases to trimming and J lost 5 bases; unmatched junction nucleotides: 10. The CDR3 sequence: CASRPTGTGWYGYTF. CDR3 sequence (DNA): TGTGCCAGCAGACCTACCGGGACAGGGTGGTATGGCTACACCTTC.

This clonotype was detected many times. The chain carries TRBV6-9 and TRBJ2-7; a possible D gene is TRBD2 (6 bases). This CDR3 spans 15 amino acids. The germline V gene has CDR1 MNHGY and CDR2 SVAAGI. Trimming took off 3 bases at V and 5 bases at J, with 17 bases between the two ends. CDR3 in DNA: TGTGCCAGCAGTTACTTGGCTAGCGAGCGGAACGAGCAGTACTTC. Translation gives CASSYLASERNEQYF.

This chain links TRBV12-3 or TRBV12-4 with TRBJ1-2; tentatively, D is TRBD1 (6 bases). This CDR3 comprises 15 residues. The V and J ends lost 4 bases and 3 bases respectively, with 15 bases between them. CDR3 DNA: TGTGCCAGCAGTTCTGGACAGAGCTTTTACTATGGCTACACCTTC. This encodes CASSSGQSFYYGYTF.

To note about this clonotype: The final CDR3 position lacks the conserved phenylalanine or tryptophan, pointing to a likely read error. This chain connects TRBV5-1 to TRBJ1-1; D is uncertain. The CDR3 has 12 amino acids. V lost 0 bases and J lost 3, with 3 bases in between. Germline CDR1 SGHRS, CDR2 YFSETQ. The CDR3 sequence is CASSLDDTEAFL. CDR3 nucleotides: TGCGCCAGCAGCTTGGACGACACTGAAGCTTTCTTG.

CDR3 DNA sequence: TGTGCCAGTAGTATAGAACGGCACAATGAGCAGTTCTTC. Encoded protein: CASSIERHNEQFF. The rearrangement links TRBV19 to TRBJ2-1; D remains unclear. V lost 0 bases and J 5 bases, leaving 5 bases between the germline ends. The CDR3 is 13 residues long. Germline-derived CDR1 and CDR2 are LNHDA and SQIVND (reference sequence).

This clonotype has just a few counts. Since no conserved phenylalanine or tryptophan closes the CDR3, a read error is the likely cause. The rearrangement links TRBV2 to TRBJ2-1; perhaps TRBD1 as D (6 bases). Germline values: CDR1 SNHLY, CDR2 FYNNEI. Trimming stripped 7 bases from V and 2 bases from J, with 15 bases between. This CDR3 is built from 15 residues. DNA for the CDR3: TGTGCCAGCATCCGGACAGCCAGCGCCTACAATGAGCAGTTCCTC. This translates into CASIRTASAYNEQFL.

This clonotype was observed many times. V and J are TRBV27 and TRBJ1-3; 8 bases agree with TRBD1. The CDR3 sequence is 15 residues long. Trimming removed 6 bases from V and 0 bases from J; junction bases left unmatched: 4. The germline gives CDR1 MNHEY, CDR2 SMNVEV (reference sequence). DNA of the CDR3: TGTGCCAGCAGCTTAACAGGGGGCTCTGGAAACACCATATATTTT. This gives the protein CASSLTGGSGNTIYF.

The chain joins TRBV7-9 to TRBJ1-2, with D tentatively TRBD1 (5 bases). CDR1 and CDR2 (germline): SEHNR, FQNEAQ (reference sequence). V shed 4 bases and J shed 0 bases, with 15 bases lying between them. The CDR3 sequence is 16 residues long. The CDR3, as DNA: TGTGCCAGCAGCTCCCGCCGGACAACAACTAACTATGGCTACACCTTC. Translation: CASSSRRTTTNYGYTF.

Ten or more counts support this clonotype. This chain connects TRBV27 to TRBJ1-6; unclear D gene. The CDR3 contains 14 residues. Germline V gene data show CDR1 as MNHEY and CDR2 as SMNVEV (reference sequence). With 7 bases removed from V and 5 bases from J, the gap between germline ends came to 12 bases. CDR3 sequence: CASKLTRNNSPLHF. In nucleotides, the CDR3 is TGTGCCAGCAAACTGACACGCAATAATTCACCCCTCCACTTT.

In this sample, this clonotype turned up many times. The chain recombines TRBV2 with TRBJ2-2; TRBD2 agrees at 11 bases. Germline lookup yields CDR1 SNHLY and CDR2 FYNNEI. The CDR3 totals 17 residues. The trim removed 5 bases at V and 3 bases at J, leaving 8 bases unmatched. The CDR3 is CASSITGTSGYTGELFF. Written as DNA, the CDR3 is TGTGCCAGCAGTATTACCGGGACTAGCGGCTACACCGGGGAGCTGTTTTTT.

The chain links TRBV4-2 to TRBJ2-1; D is possibly TRBD1 (6 bases). Trimming pared 0 bases from V and 5 bases from J, leaving 14 bases between. The germline V gene has CDR1 LGHNA and CDR2 YNFKEQ. This CDR3 has 16 amino acids. The CDR3 protein is CASSQDGGPPHNEQFF. As DNA, the CDR3 is TGTGCCAGCAGCCAAGATGGGGGCCCACCCCACAATGAGCAGTTCTTC.

CDR3 amino acids: CASSPGLAETYNEQFF. The CDR3 DNA reads as TGTGCCAGCAGCCCCGGACTAGCGGAGACCTACAATGAGCAGTTCTTC. J is TRBJ2-1 and V is TRBV11-2, with 10 bases aligning to TRBD2. V shed 5 bases, J shed 2 bases, and the junction held 6 bases outside the gene matches. Germline V gene lookup returns CDR1 SGHAT and CDR2 FQNNGV. The length of the CDR3 is 16 residues.

This clonotype was counted at least ten times. This chain connects TRBV11-2 to TRBJ2-7; D tentatively reads TRBD1 or TRBD2 (5 bases each). The ends were cut back, 1 base at V and 2 bases at J, with 12 bases in the middle. Germline V gene sequence: CDR1 SGHAT, CDR2 FQNNGV. The CDR3 is made up of 15 amino acids. CDR3 amino acids: CASSLVTGPTYEQYF. The CDR3 nucleotides read TGTGCCAGCAGCTTAGTGACGGGACCTACCTACGAGCAGTACTTC.

Worth noting for this clonotype: This clone may be a read error of a much larger clone one base away. The final CDR3 position lacks the conserved phenylalanine or tryptophan, pointing to a likely read error. V gene TRBV5-1 combines with J gene TRBJ2-3, with 7 nucleotides matching TRBD2. This CDR3 region has 15 residues. V lost 0 bases, J lost 3 bases, and 4 bases stayed unmatched. CDR1 and CDR2 (germline): SGHRS, YFSETQ. This chain's CDR3 is CASSLAPSGTDTQYL. As DNA, the CDR3 is TGCGCCAGCAGCTTGGCACCTAGCGGAACAGATACGCAGTATCTT.

CDR3: CSVAWTDLGEAFF. The CDR3 coding sequence is TGCAGCGTTGCGTGGACGGACTTGGGTGAAGCTTTCTTT. This chain uses TRBV29-1 with TRBJ1-1; no reliable D call. The CDR3 extends over 13 amino acids. CDR1 is SQVTM, CDR2 ANQGSEA, per germline. The V gene lost 4 bases and the J gene lost 7 bases, with 16 bases spanning the gap.

This clonotype was observed a handful of times. At one end, the junction sequence differs from germline, possibly due to a read error. In DNA, the CDR3 is TGCGCCAGCAGTAAGTCCGGGAACAATGAGCAGTTCTTC. Residues: CASSKSGNNEQFF. The rearrangement joins TRBV10-1 to TRBJ2-1, with D possibly matching TRBD2 (5 bases). The V gene's germline CDR1 is WNHNN and CDR2 SYGVQD (reference sequence). The CDR3 runs to 13 residues.

The table lists this clonotype with a few counts. The chain couples TRBV7-9 to TRBJ2-1; TRBD2 matches 8 bases. The V and J ends lost 5 bases and 0 bases, in that order; junction bases with no gene match: 6. Germline-derived CDR1 and CDR2 are SEHNR and FQNEAQ (reference sequence). The CDR3 runs to 16 residues. Here the CDR3 DNA reads TGTGCCAGCAGCAAGAGAAGCGGGAGCTCCTACAATGAGCAGTTCTTC. Encoded protein: CASSKRSGSSYNEQFF.